The table lists the clone carrying this T cell receptor (beta chain) with a few counts. V lost 2 bases and J lost 10; bases outside the gene matches: 10. This CDR3 contains 15 residues. Germline CDR1 is SGHDT and CDR2 is YYEEEE. The PCR had 60 Vbeta and 13 Jbeta primers. Sequencing used immunoSEQ multiplex PCR; TCRdb keeps in-frame clones, though not all of them. The sample carries 90,000 to 150,000 clones, 78% recorded once. The data belong to a study of cytomegalovirus exposure and HLA in healthy donors. The sequence was collected from a woman aged 25 to 45 in good health and CMV-seropositive. Sequencing was carried out using PBMCs. This chain uses TRBV5-6 with TRBJ2-1; 9 bases match TRBD2. The CDR3 sequence: CASSFGVSGGREQFF. The CDR3 DNA reads TGTGCCAGCAGCTTTGGGGTTAGCGGGGGTAGGGAGCAGTTCTTC.